These 11 T cell receptor beta chains were all obtained from the same sample, sequenced in a study of graft-versus-host responses after intestinal transplantation. Measured with immunoSEQ multiplex PCR; TCRdb has only the in-frame clones, and not every one. The profile shows approximately 23,000 clones, about 45% of them singletons. Plating combined approximately 200,000 CFSE-labeled responder cells with approximately 200,000 irradiated, violet-dye-labeled stimulator cells. Sequences were derived from alloreactive CD8+ T cells from a mixed lymphocyte reaction culture, sampled before transplantation. Described subset: CFSE-low proliferating T cells sorted from approximately 6-day pre-transplant mixed lymphocyte reaction (GvH or HvG direction). Every receptor here comes from a human patient who was an organ donor for intestinal transplantation.

This clone has more than one count but fewer than ten. V usage is TRBV6-5 and J usage is TRBJ1-1; 7 nucleotides match TRBD1. CDR1 and CDR2 from the germline V gene are MNHEY and SVGAGI. J was trimmed by 5 bases and V by 2 bases; bases with no gene match: 8. The CDR3 consists of 15 residues. The CDR3 sequence is CASSYPETGDTEAFF. The CDR3 bases are TGTGCCAGCAGTTACCCCGAAACAGGGGATACTGAAGCTTTCTTT.

The genes are TRBV5-1 and TRBJ2-7, with D unclear. In germline, CDR1 is SGHRS, CDR2 YFSETQ. Trimming left V 3 bases short and J 1 base short, with 11 bases between. CDR3 length: 14 residues. CDR3 nucleotides: TGCGCCAGCAGCTACACATCCACATCCTACGAGCAGTACTTC. Residues: CASSYTSTSYEQYF.

The V call is TRBV4-2, the J call TRBJ2-7, with 12 bases fitting TRBD2. This CDR3 has 17 amino acids. The junction had 7 bases not matched to a gene; V was cut back by 2 bases and J by 2 bases. CDR1 and CDR2 (germline): LGHNA, YNFKEQ. This CDR3 reads CASSQIWTSGITYEQYF. CDR3 DNA: TGTGCCAGCAGCCAAATCTGGACTAGCGGGATTACCTACGAGCAGTACTTC.

The chain has TRBV14 and TRBJ2-1; 10 bases align to TRBD2. With V trimmed by 2 bases and J by 3 bases, 4 bases remained unmatched. The CDR3 totals 16 residues. In germline, CDR1 is SGHDN, CDR2 FVKESK. Here the CDR3 DNA reads TGTGCCAGCAGCCAACCGGGACTAGCGAGCTACAATGAGCAGTTCTTC. Translation: CASSQPGLASYNEQFF.

The chain employs TRBV28 and TRBJ1-5; D remains unclear. Germline CDR1 MDHEN, CDR2 SYDVKM. This CDR3 is 17 amino acids long. The V and J ends lost 3 bases and 0 bases respectively, with 15 bases between them. DNA of the CDR3: TGTGCCAGCAGTTTCTTAGACTGGGTTTATAGCAATCAGCCCCAGCATTTT. Translation gives CASSFLDWVYSNQPQHF.

The chain has TRBV27 and TRBJ1-1; D gene unclear. Germline V gives CDR1 MNHEY, CDR2 SMNVEV (reference sequence). The CDR3 contains 15 residues. The V end was cut by 6 bases, the J end by 3 bases, with 17 bases between. CDR3 amino acids: CASSQALTIDTEAFF. CDR3 coding DNA: TGTGCCAGCAGCCAAGCCCTAACGATAGACACTGAAGCTTTCTTT.

The table lists this clone with a few counts. CDR3 loop: CASSQKPPPAAYEQYF. DNA for the CDR3: TGCGCCAGCAGCCAGAAGCCCCCGCCGGCCGCTTACGAGCAGTACTTC. The V and J genes are TRBV4-1 and TRBJ2-7; D unresolved. CDR3 length: 16 amino acids. The germline CDR1 and CDR2 sequences are MGHRA and YSYEKL. Between the trimmed V and J ends, which lost 3 bases and 4 bases, there was a span of 19 bases.

By share of the sample, this clone is medium-sized (0.01 to 0.1%). V usage is TRBV7-2 and J usage is TRBJ2-7, with 9 bases identical to TRBD1. Germline values: CDR1 SGHTA, CDR2 FQGNSA. The length of the CDR3 is 14 residues. The J segment lost 5 bases and the V segment lost 5 bases, leaving 7 bases of the junction unmatched. The DNA for the CDR3 is TGTGCCAGCAGCACCCGGGACAGGGTGGACGAGCAGTACTTC. Protein product: CASSTRDRVDEQYF.

The V gene is TRBV7-9, the J gene TRBJ1-1; D not resolved. V was cut by 5 bases and J by 0 bases, with 13 bases left in between. The CDR3 consists of 15 residues. The germline CDR1 and CDR2 sequences are SEHNR and FQNEAQ (reference sequence). The CDR3 loop reads CASSPHLGVNTEAFF. The CDR3 DNA reads TGTGCCAGCAGCCCCCATCTGGGAGTGAACACTGAAGCTTTCTTT.

The genes are TRBV10-3 and TRBJ2-7; possible D gene TRBD2, 6 bases. The CDR3 spans 21 residues. Trimming left V 6 bases short and J 0 bases short, with 33 bases between. Germline V gene lookup returns CDR1 ENHRY and CDR2 SYGVKD. CDR3: CAISRRTLLALEPIHSYEQYF. The CDR3 DNA is TGTGCCATCAGCCGGAGGACTTTGCTAGCGTTAGAACCAATACACTCCTACGAGCAGTACTTC.

DNA of the CDR3: TGTGCCAGCAGTTATTCGGCCCACAATGAGCAGTTCTTC. Protein: CASSYSAHNEQFF. The chain uses TRBV6-1 and TRBJ2-1; unclear D gene. The germline gives CDR1 MNHNS, CDR2 SASEGT. CDR3 length equals 13 residues. V was shortened by 5 bases and J by 5 bases, with 10 bases between the two germline ends.